Reported below is one T cell receptor (beta chain). The antigen remains undetermined. Some clones are missing from TCRdb's copy, which holds only in-frame ones; the method was immunoSEQ multiplex PCR. This table holds hundreds of thousands of clones, around 73% found once. The record originates from a study of shared clonotypes between healthy human individuals. Looking at the study overall: A donor's plate count was three for CD4 naive and three for CD4 memory; CD8 naive had two and CD8 memory one. Findings and limits, study-wide: Blood was the sole source, and tissue repertoires probably differ.

With 2 bases removed from V and 10 bases from J, the gap between germline ends came to 11 bases. Germline V gives CDR1 MNHEY, CDR2 SMNVEV (reference sequence). This CDR3 is 13 amino acids long. The TCR originated in a woman aged 25 to 39 in good health. Sequencing was performed on memory CD4+ T cells sorted from blood. Subset given: CD45RA-negative fraction. V is TRBV27 and J is TRBJ1-4; D is unresolved. CDR3 sequence (DNA): TGTGCCAGCAGTTTACGGCAGCCGGGAAAACTGTTTTTT. Amino acids: CASSLRQPGKLFF. The full variable domain, in which reference TRBV27 and TRBJ1-4 provide the parts outside the CDR3, is EAQVTQNPRYLITVTGKKLTVTCSQNMNHEYMSWYRQDPGLGLRQIYYSMNVEVTDKGDVPEGYKVSRKEKRNFPLILESPSPNQTSLYFCASSLRQPGKLFFGSGTQLSVL.